The rows below give T cell receptor beta chains drawn from one sample of a study of T cell repertoires in cytomegalovirus infection. The antigens for these receptors are not known. TCRdb reprocessed the reads with MiXCR, giving one entry per CDR3 protein. The sample shows 750,000 to 950,000 distinct CDR3 sequences, 25% to 35% of them seen only once. Here the sequenced sample was cultured CD8+ T cells from PBMCs, taken from culture after CMV antigen stimulation. These receptors all stem from a human donor in good health (CMV status not recorded). Some clones in this sample may be carry-over from other donors' samples. Each CDR3 is given with its conserved first and last residue. A D gene is named only where the DNA matches it firmly. Size values are once, few and many counts, or a class for expanded clones, and some rows have none.

>few|-|TRBV4-1|15|TRBJ2-3
CASSQIGGSTDTQYF
TGCGCCAGCAGCCAAATCGGGGGAAGCACAGATACGCAGTATTTT
>-|TRBD1|TRBV25-1|13|TRBJ1-5
CASRDREDQPQHF
TGTGCCAGCAGGGACAGGGAAGATCAGCCCCAGCATTTT
>few|TRBD1|TRBV5-6|15|TRBJ1-4
CASSPRQGLTEKLFF
TGTGCCAGCAGCCCGCGACAGGGTCTCACTGAAAAACTGTTTTTT
>-|-|TRBV6-6|13|TRBJ2-1
CASSYIQVNEQFF
TGTGCCAGCAGTTACATACAGGTCAATGAGCAGTTCTTC
>-|-|TRBV19|12|TRBJ2-7
CATVGFSYEQYF
TGTGCCACCGTAGGGTTCTCCTACGAGCAGTACTTC
>many|-|TRBV7-8|13|TRBJ2-2
CASSLRGNGELFF
TGTGCCAGCAGCTTACGAGGAAACGGGGAGCTGTTTTTT
>-|-|TRBV6-1|13|TRBJ2-5
CASRSDNQETQYF
TGTGCCAGCAGATCAGACAATCAAGAGACCCAGTACTTC
>few|-|TRBV4-1|19|TRBJ1-4
CASSQDSGRYGLYNEKLFF
TGCGCCAGCAGCCAAGATTCCGGGAGGTATGGCTTATATAATGAAAAACTGTTTTTT
>few|-|TRBV6-2/TRBV6-3|12|TRBJ1-1
CASTHGTLSAFF
TGTGCCAGCACCCACGGTACACTTTCAGCTTTCTTT
>few|-|TRBV27|14|TRBJ1-5
CASSLGQNNQPQHF
TGTGCCAGCAGTTTAGGACAGAACAATCAGCCCCAGCATTTT
>-|TRBD1|TRBV4-1|15|TRBJ2-5
CASSQGWTGQETQYF
TGCGCCAGCAGCCAAGGCTGGACAGGACAAGAGACCCAGTACTTC
>-|-|TRBV4-1|13|TRBJ1-1
CASSQEWDTEAFF
TGTGCCAGCAGCCAAGAGTGGGACACTGAAGCTTTCTTT
>few|TRBD1|TRBV6-1|16|TRBJ2-1
CASSVRGPGTYNEQFF
TGTGCCAGCAGTGTCAGGGGGCCCGGCACCTACAATGAGCAGTTCTTC
>-|-|TRBV4-3|17|TRBJ2-5
CASSQDRLLGGKETQYF
TGCGCCAGCAGCCAAGATCGTTTGTTGGGGGGCAAAGAGACCCAGTACTTC
>-|TRBD2|TRBV29-1|21|TRBJ2-1
CSVVVGGRFSGGARGIYEQFF
TGCAGCGTTGTGGTGGGAGGACGGTTTAGCGGGGGCGCCCGGGGTATCTATGAGCAGTTCTTC
>few|TRBD2|TRBV5-3|15|TRBJ2-1
CARTPSGTNDNEQFF
TGTGCCAGAACCCCCTCCGGGACTAATGACAATGAGCAGTTCTTC
>once|-|TRBV29-1|14|TRBJ2-1
CSVEELRPYNEQFF
TGCAGCGTTGAAGAGCTTCGACCCTACAATGAGCAGTTCTTC
>-|TRBD2|TRBV20-1|15|TRBJ2-3
CSAPGLAGGADTQYF
TGCAGTGCCCCCGGGCTAGCGGGGGGCGCAGATACGCAGTATTTT
>few|-|TRBV6-1|15|TRBJ2-1
CASRPDSGILNEQFF
TGTGCCAGCAGACCCGATTCCGGGATACTAAATGAGCAGTTCTTC
>many|-|TRBV5-1|13|TRBJ2-7
CASSSTGTYEQYF
TGTGCCAGCAGCTCCACAGGCACCTACGAGCAGTACTTC
>-|-|TRBV12-5|15|TRBJ1-1
CASGFPMGSRTEAFF
TGTGCTAGTGGTTTCCCGATGGGTTCGAGGACTGAAGCTTTCTTT
>many|TRBD2|TRBV12-3/TRBV12-4|13|TRBJ2-5
CASSLGGSETQYF
TGTGCCAGCAGTTTGGGGGGGTCAGAGACCCAGTACTTC
>many|-|TRBV6-5|18|TRBJ2-2
CASSYSSSQGRGTGELFF
TGTGCCAGCAGTTACTCGAGTAGTCAGGGCCGAGGGACCGGGGAGCTGTTTTTT
>many|-|TRBV7-2|15|TRBJ1-3
CASSPRVLSGNTIYF
TGTGCCAGCAGCCCCAGGGTGCTCTCTGGAAACACCATATATTTT
>few|TRBD1|TRBV27|17|TRBJ2-1
CASNFTPLTGFYHEQFF
TGTGCCAGCAACTTCACGCCGCTGACAGGGTTTTATCATGAGCAGTTCTTC
>few|-|TRBV4-2|15|TRBJ2-1
CASSQLTSSYNEQFF
TGTGCCAGCAGCCAACTGACTAGTAGCTACAATGAGCAGTTCTTC
>-|-|TRBV5-6|16|TRBJ2-4
CASSLVRGLAKNIQYF
TGTGCCAGCAGCTTGGTAAGGGGATTAGCCAAAAACATTCAGTACTTC
>-|-|TRBV3-1|17|TRBJ2-3
CASSQDPDRRPGGTQYF
TGTGCCAGCAGCCAAGATCCGGACAGGAGACCCGGGGGTACGCAGTATTTT
>few|-|TRBV11-1|15|TRBJ2-3
CASSSPSVGTDTQYF
TGTGCCAGCAGCTCTCCTAGCGTCGGAACAGATACGCAGTATTTT
>-|-|TRBV7-6|16|TRBJ2-2
CASSLVRDTNTGELFF
TGTGCCAGCAGCTTAGTACGTGACACAAACACCGGGGAGCTGTTTTTT
>many|-|TRBV7-6|14|TRBJ1-2
CASSSRRAGYGYTF
TGTGCCAGCAGCTCCCGTCGGGCAGGCTATGGCTACACCTTC
>many|TRBD2|TRBV7-2|15|TRBJ2-1
CASSLGWTSETEQFF
TGTGCCAGCAGCTTAGGTTGGACTAGCGAGACTGAGCAGTTCTTC